A selection of T cell receptor beta chains follows, all from one sample in a study of T cells in Graves' hyperthyroidism and ophthalmopathy. TCRdb re-called the multiplex PCR reads with MiXCR, one entry per CDR3 protein. The sample lists approximately 560,000 distinct CDR3 sequences, 15% to 19% occurring once. Sequencing used blood. The source of these receptors is a woman under 40 with Graves' hyperthyroidism. Each CDR3 is given with its conserved first and last residue.

TRBJ1-1	TRBV6-1	16	CASSSGGLGGDTEAFF
TRBJ2-3	TRBV9	14	CASSVAMAKDTQYF
TRBJ1-6	TRBV3-1	16	CASSQDFDRSGSPLHF
TRBJ2-7	TRBV20-1	15	CSAPSSGRFSYEQYF
TRBJ2-3	TRBV3-1	14	CASSQGERPDTQYF
TRBJ2-1	TRBV24-1	17	CATSDWTSGRDYNEQFF
TRBJ2-5	TRBV19	20	CASSIAPPGQGSRGEETQYF
TRBJ1-3	TRBV20-1	12	CSASRIGNTIYF
TRBJ1-1	TRBV14	15	CASSQLPGDITEAFF
TRBJ2-1	TRBV20-1	14	CSAASGRAHNEQFF
TRBJ2-4	TRBV7-9	15	CASSLIKGERQPQYF
TRBJ2-5	TRBV7-2	13	CASSLPSQETQYF
TRBJ1-5	TRBV4-2	15	CASSQGSGIHQPQHF
TRBJ2-5	TRBV20-1	16	CSARRRTSGLQETQYF
TRBJ2-3	TRBV18	12	CASSPAADTQYF
-	TRBV28	12	CASTTGSYEQFF